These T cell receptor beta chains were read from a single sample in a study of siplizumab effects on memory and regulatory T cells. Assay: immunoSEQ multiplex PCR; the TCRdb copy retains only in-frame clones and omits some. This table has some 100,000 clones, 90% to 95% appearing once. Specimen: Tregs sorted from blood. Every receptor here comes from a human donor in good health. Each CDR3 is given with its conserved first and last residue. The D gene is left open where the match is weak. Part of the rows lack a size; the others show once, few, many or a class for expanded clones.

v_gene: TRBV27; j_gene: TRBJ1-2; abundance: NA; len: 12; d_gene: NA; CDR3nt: TGTGCCAGCAGTAAAACGCCCTATGGCTACACCTTC; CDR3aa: CASSKTPYGYTF
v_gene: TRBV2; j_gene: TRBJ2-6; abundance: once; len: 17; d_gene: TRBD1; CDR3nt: TGTGCCTCCCTACCGGGGACAGGAGTCTCTGGGGCCAACGTCCTGACTTTC; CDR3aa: CASLPGTGVSGANVLTF
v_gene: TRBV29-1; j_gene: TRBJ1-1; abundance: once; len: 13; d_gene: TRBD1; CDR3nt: TGCAGCGGCCAACACAGGGGAGGGTCTGAAGCTTTCTTT; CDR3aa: CSGQHRGGSEAFF
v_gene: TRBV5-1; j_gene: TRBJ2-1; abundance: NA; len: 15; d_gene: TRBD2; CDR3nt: TGCGCCAGCAGCAGGGGACTAGCGGGAGGCAATGAGCAGTTCTTC; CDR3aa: CASSRGLAGGNEQFF
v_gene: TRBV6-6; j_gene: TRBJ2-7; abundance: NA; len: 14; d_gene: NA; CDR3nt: TGTGCCAGCAGTTACTCGACAGGAACCTACGAGCAGTACTTC; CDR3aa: CASSYSTGTYEQYF
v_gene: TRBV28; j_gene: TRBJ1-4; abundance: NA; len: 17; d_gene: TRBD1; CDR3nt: TGTGCCAGCAGTCTTTGGACAGGTCTAGGGGTTAATGAAAAACTGTTTTTT; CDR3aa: CASSLWTGLGVNEKLFF
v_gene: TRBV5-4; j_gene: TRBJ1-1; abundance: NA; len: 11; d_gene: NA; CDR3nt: TGTGCCAGCAAACTGAACACTGAAGCTTTCTTT; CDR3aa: CASKLNTEAFF
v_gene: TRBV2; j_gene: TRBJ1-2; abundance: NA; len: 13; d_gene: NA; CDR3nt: TGTGCCAGCAGTAGGGAGCTAAACTATGGCTACACCTTC; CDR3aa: CASSRELNYGYTF
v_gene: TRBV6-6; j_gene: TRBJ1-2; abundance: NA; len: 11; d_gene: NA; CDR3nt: TGTGCCAGCAGTTACGAAGGGGCTGGCACCTTC; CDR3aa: CASSYEGAGTF
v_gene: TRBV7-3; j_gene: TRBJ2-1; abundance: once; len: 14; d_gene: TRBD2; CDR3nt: TGTGCCAGCAGCTTAAGCGGGAGTAGCAATGAGCAGTTCTTC; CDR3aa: CASSLSGSSNEQFF
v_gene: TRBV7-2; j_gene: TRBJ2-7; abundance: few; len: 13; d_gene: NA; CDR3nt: TGTGCCAGCAGCACCTATTCCCTCGGCGAGCAGTACTTC; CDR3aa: CASSTYSLGEQYF
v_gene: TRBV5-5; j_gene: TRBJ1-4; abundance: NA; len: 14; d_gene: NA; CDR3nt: TGTGCCAGCACCTTGCAGTTTGGTAATGAAAAACTGTTTTTT; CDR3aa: CASTLQFGNEKLFF
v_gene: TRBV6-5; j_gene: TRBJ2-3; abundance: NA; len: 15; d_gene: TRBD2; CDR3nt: TGTGCCAGCAGTTACTCCATTGGGGGGGCAGATACGCAGTATTTT; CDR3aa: CASSYSIGGADTQYF
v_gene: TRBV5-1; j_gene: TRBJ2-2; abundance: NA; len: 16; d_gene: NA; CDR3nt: TGCGCCAGCAGCTTGGAAGGAACAAGAGGCACCGGGGAGCTGTTTTTT; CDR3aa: CASSLEGTRGTGELFF
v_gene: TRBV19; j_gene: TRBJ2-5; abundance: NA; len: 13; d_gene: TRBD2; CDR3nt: TGTGCCAGTGGACTAGCGGTTCAAGAGACCCAGTACTTC; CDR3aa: CASGLAVQETQYF
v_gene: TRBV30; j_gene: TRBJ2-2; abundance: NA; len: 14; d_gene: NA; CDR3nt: TGTGCCTACGACCGGGACTCTTCCACCGGGGAGCTGTTTTTT; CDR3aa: CAYDRDSSTGELFF
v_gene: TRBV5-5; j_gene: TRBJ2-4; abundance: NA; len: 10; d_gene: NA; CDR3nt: TGTGCCAGTAGTGGAGACATTCAGTACTTC; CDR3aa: CASSGDIQYF
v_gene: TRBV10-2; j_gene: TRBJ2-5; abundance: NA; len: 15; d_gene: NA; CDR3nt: TGCGCCAGCAGTGAGCTCTTTGTAAGTGGAGAGACCCAGTACTTC; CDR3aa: CASSELFVSGETQYF
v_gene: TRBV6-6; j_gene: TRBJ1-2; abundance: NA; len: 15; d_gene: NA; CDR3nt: TGTGCCAGCAGTTACTCCTCGGGAGGGGCCTATGGCTACACCTTC; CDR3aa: CASSYSSGGAYGYTF